The clone carrying this T cell receptor beta chain was recorded at least ten times. What it binds is unknown. A much larger clone sits a single nucleotide away, making a read error possible. Authors of the study amplified TCR beta CDR3 regions from RNA transcripts. The primer set for the first-round RT-PCR of the TCR CDR3 was HTBI. TCRdb re-analysed the multiplex PCR reads in MiXCR, keeping a single row per CDR3 protein. This table holds some 350,000 distinct CDR3 sequences, 13% to 15% found once. Isolation of PBMCs was performed on around 9.7 ml fresh peripheral blood. The entry originates in a study of T cells in Graves' hyperthyroidism and ophthalmopathy. Study at large: Peripheral blood specimens were obtained at initial diagnosis, prior to any treatment.

Germline CDR1 reads SGHRS; CDR2 reads YFSETQ. The CDR3 extends over 14 amino acids. Trimming took 3 bases from V and 1 from J, leaving 7 bases between them. Broader study findings: The majority of expanded thyroid clonotypes above 0.001 also appeared in blood. Ophthalmopathy and stable hyperthyroidism were separated by a 13 V-J model.

The TCR originated in a woman aged 60-75 years with Graves' ophthalmopathy. The genes are TRBV5-1 and TRBJ2-2; a weak D match, TRBD1 (6 bases). The sequencing sample was made of blood. The CDR3 region has the DNA TGCGCCAGCAGCTCGGGACAGAACACCGGGGAGCTGTTTTTT. Its protein is CASSSGQNTGELFF.